This T cell receptor beta chain was obtained from a study of shared clonotypes between healthy human individuals. Study results and caveats: In having few donors, the study represented limited genetic and exposure-history diversity.

The J segment lost 5 bases and the V segment lost 6 bases, leaving 9 bases of the junction unmatched. The length of the CDR3 is 16 residues. CDR1 and CDR2 (germline): SNHLY, FYNNEI. Sequencing used immunoSEQ multiplex PCR; TCRdb keeps in-frame clones, though not all of them. Here the sample spans about 2,100,000 clones, approximately 94% being singletons. Remarks on this clone: Its antigen is as yet unknown.

The naive CD8 subset, CD45RO-negative cells positively selected for CCR7, excluded terminally differentiated effector memory CD45RA+ cells. The V and J genes are TRBV2 and TRBJ2-1; 11 nucleotides agree with TRBD2. The sequenced sample was naive CD8+ T cells from PBMCs. The source of this sequence is a man aged 18 to 30 in good health. Some clones in this sample may be carry-over from other donors' samples. The CDR3, as DNA: TGTGCCAGCAGACGCACCGGGACTAGCGGCCACAATGAGCAGTTCTTC. Its translation is CASRRTGTSGHNEQFF.